This T cell receptor (beta chain) is from a study of Graves' ophthalmopathy and Graves' hyperthyroidism. Overall study: At initial diagnosis, peripheral blood was obtained, and this preceded any treatment.

As the template, RNA transcripts were used to amplify TCR beta CDR3 regions. Scientists carried out first-round RT-PCR using HTBI primers and then a second-round multiplex PCR. TCRdb re-called the multiplex PCR reads with MiXCR, one entry per CDR3 protein. The sample includes 500,000 to 700,000 distinct CDR3 sequences, about a fifth of them seen just once. Regarding the study as a whole: In predicting ophthalmopathy progression, the model reached about 71% sensitivity and under 85% specificity.

Comment on this clonotype: No antigen is known for it.

Trimming removed 8 bases from V and 4 bases from J, with 13 bases in between. Per germline, CDR1 SGHVS and CDR2 FQNEAQ. The CDR3 extends over 13 amino acids. Each hyperthyroidism patient was newly diagnosed, with under 2 months' duration, and aged 18 to 65. Ineligible for inclusion were patients with other autoimmune diseases, uncontrolled infections, pregnancy or lactation. Material for sequencing was peripheral blood. J is TRBJ2-3 and V is TRBV7-8; a weak D match, TRBD2 (5 bases). The sequence was obtained from a woman between 18 and 30 years old with stable Graves' hyperthyroidism. Some clones in this sample may be carry-over from other donors' samples. The CDR3 DNA reads as TGTGCCAGCGAGTCGGGAATCTCAGATACGCAGTATTTT. Amino acid sequence: CASESGISDTQYF.